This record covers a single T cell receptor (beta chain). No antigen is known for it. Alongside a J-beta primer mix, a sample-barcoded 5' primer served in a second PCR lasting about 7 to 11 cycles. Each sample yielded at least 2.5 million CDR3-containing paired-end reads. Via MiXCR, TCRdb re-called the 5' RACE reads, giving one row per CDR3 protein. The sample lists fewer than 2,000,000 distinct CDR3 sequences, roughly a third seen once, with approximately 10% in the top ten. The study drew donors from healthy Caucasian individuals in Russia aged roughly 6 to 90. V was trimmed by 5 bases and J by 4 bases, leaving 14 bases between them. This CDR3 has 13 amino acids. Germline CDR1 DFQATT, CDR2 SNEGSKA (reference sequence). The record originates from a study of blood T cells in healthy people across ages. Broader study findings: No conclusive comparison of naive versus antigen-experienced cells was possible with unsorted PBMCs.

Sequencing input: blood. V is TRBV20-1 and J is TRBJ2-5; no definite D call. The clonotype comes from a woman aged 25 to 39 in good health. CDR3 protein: CSAERLTAETQYF. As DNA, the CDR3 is TGCAGTGCTGAAAGGCTGACGGCAGAGACCCAGTACTTC.